This T cell receptor beta chain appears in the sequencing data of a study of T cell responses to AZD1222 COVID-19 vaccine. Produced via immunoSEQ multiplex PCR; TCRdb's table is partial and in-frame only. Of approximately 150,000 clones listed, about 91% are singletons. The CDR3 spans 13 residues. Germline trimming cut 1 base from V and 1 base from J; bases unmatched to any gene: 0. Looked up from germline, CDR1 is SQVTM and CDR2 is ANQGSEA. Sequenced material: peripheral blood, taken 28 days after the second AZD1222 dose. The source of this sequence is an adult who received the AZD1222 COVID-19 vaccine. V is TRBV29-1 and J is TRBJ1-1, with 7 bases identical to TRBD1. CDR3 residues: CSVEGTGNTEAFF. DNA of the CDR3: TGCAGCGTTGAAGGGACAGGGAACACTGAAGCTTTCTTT.